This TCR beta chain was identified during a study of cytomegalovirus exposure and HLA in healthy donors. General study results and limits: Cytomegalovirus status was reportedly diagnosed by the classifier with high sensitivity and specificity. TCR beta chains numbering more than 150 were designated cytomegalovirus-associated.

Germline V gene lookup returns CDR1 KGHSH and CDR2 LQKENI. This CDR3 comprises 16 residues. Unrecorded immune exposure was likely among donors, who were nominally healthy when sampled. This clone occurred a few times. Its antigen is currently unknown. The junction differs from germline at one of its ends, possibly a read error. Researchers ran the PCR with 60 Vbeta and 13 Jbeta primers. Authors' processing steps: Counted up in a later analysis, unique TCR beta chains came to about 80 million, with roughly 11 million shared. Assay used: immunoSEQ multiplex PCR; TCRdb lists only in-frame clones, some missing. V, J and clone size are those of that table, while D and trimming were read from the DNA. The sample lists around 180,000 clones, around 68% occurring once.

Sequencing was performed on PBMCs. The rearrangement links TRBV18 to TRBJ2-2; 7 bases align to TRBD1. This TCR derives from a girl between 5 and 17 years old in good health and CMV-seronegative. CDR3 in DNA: TGTGCCAGTTCACTATCTCAGGGGGATCGTGCCGGGGAGCTGTTTTTT. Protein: CASSLSQGDRAGELFF. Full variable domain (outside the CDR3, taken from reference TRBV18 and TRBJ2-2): NAGVMQNPRHLVRRRGQEARLRCSPMKGHSHVYWYRQLPEEGLKFMVYLQKENIIDESGMPKERFSAEFPKEGPSILRIQQVVRGDSAAYFCASSLSQGDRAGELFFGEGSRLTVL.